Listed below are T cell receptor beta chains from one sample, sequenced in a study of identical twins. In TCRdb, the 5' RACE reads were re-called with MiXCR into one record per CDR3 protein. The sample records roughly 1,500,000 distinct CDR3 sequences, roughly 35% being singletons. Sequenced sample: cord blood. These TCRs come from a newborn girl in good health. The CDR3 runs from the conserved cysteine through the conserved F or W. A D gene is named only where the DNA matches it firmly. Expanded clones are given a class, and other clones once, few, many or no size at all.

cdr3_nt cdr3_aa v_call d_call clone_size j_call
TGCGCCAGCAGCCCAAGAGTCGGGGCAGGAAACACCATATATTTT CASSPRVGAGNTIYF TRBV5-1 - - TRBJ1-3
TGTGCCAGCAGCCCTACTAGCGGGAGACGTTTCAATGAGCAGTTCTTC CASSPTSGRRFNEQFF TRBV6-5 TRBD2 few TRBJ2-1
TGCAGTGCTAGAGATCGACGGGGGGGCGGGGAGCTGTTTTTT CSARDRRGGGELFF TRBV20-1 TRBD2 - TRBJ2-2
TGTGCCAGCAGCCGCGGAGGGGGCACCGCTCAATCTGAAAAACTGTTTTTT CASSRGGGTAQSEKLFF TRBV28 TRBD1 few TRBJ1-4
TGTGCCAGCAGCGTAGAGGTCACAGGGCAGGGATATGGCTACACCTTC CASSVEVTGQGYGYTF TRBV9 - - TRBJ1-2
TGTGCCAGCACTGGGACAGACTTCACCGGGGAGCTGTTTTTT CASTGTDFTGELFF TRBV25-1 TRBD1 few TRBJ2-2
TGTGCCAGCAGCAAAGCCAGCGGGGGCTTCAATGAGCAGTTCTTC CASSKASGGFNEQFF TRBV21-1 - - TRBJ2-1
TGTGCCATCAGACCGGGAATACAGGGGGACTATGGCTACACCTTC CAIRPGIQGDYGYTF TRBV10-3 TRBD1 - TRBJ1-2
TGTGCCAGCAGTGAGGGTAGCAAAGTCTACAATGAGCAGTTCTTC CASSEGSKVYNEQFF TRBV2 - - TRBJ2-1
TGTGCCAGCAGTTTTCAGCAGGGGAACACCGGGGAGCTGTTTTTT CASSFQQGNTGELFF TRBV28 - - TRBJ2-2
TGCAGTGCCCCCCCGGCATCCCCTCCCGGGACTAGCGGGAGGTCCTACGAGCAGTACTTC CSAPPASPPGTSGRSYEQYF TRBV20-1 TRBD2 - TRBJ2-7
TGCAGTGCTAGAGATCCGGGGGAGGGCCCCAATGAGCAGTTCTTC CSARDPGEGPNEQFF TRBV20-1 TRBD2 - TRBJ2-1
TGTGCCGGCAGTTCGCTCGGATTTTTCAATGAGCAGTTCTTC CAGSSLGFFNEQFF TRBV12-3/TRBV12-4 - once TRBJ2-1
TGCGCCAGCAGCACGGGGGGGACAGCGTTCACTGAAGCTTTCTTT CASSTGGTAFTEAFF TRBV5-1 TRBD1 - TRBJ1-1
TGTGCCAGCAGCTTTCAGACAGGAGGGAGCACAGATACGCAGTATTTT CASSFQTGGSTDTQYF TRBV7-6 - - TRBJ2-3
TGCAGTGCACAGACAGGGGCCAAAAACATTCAGTACTTC CSAQTGAKNIQYF TRBV20-1 TRBD1 few TRBJ2-4
TGTGCCATCAGTGAGTCGGTGTTAGCCTTAGCCAAAAACATTCAGTACTTC CAISESVLALAKNIQYF TRBV10-3 - many TRBJ2-4
TGTGCCAGCAGATACGGGACTAGCAATGAGCAGTTCTTC CASRYGTSNEQFF TRBV12-3/TRBV12-4 TRBD2 many TRBJ2-1
TGTGCCAGCTCACCAGGAGGGGGAGATACGCAGTATTTT CASSPGGGDTQYF TRBV27 - many TRBJ2-3
TGCAGTGCTAGAACACACAGGGGCAATCAGCCCCAGCATTTT CSARTHRGNQPQHF TRBV20-1 - few TRBJ1-5
TGTGCCAGCAGCCAGGAATGGGGTCAAGAGACCCAGTACTTC CASSQEWGQETQYF TRBV14 - - TRBJ2-5
TGTGCCATCTCGAAGGGACTAGCGCAAGAGACCCAGTACTTC CAISKGLAQETQYF TRBV10-3 TRBD2 - TRBJ2-5
TGCGGCGTTGGGCTGTTGCGGGGCGCGAACTACGAGCAGTACTTC CGVGLLRGANYEQYF TRBV29-1 - few TRBJ2-7
TGTGCCAGCAGTTTAGCGGCAGCGGATTCACCCCTCCACTTT CASSLAAADSPLHF TRBV12-3/TRBV12-4 - - TRBJ1-6
TGTGCCAGCAGCCAAGATCTGCGGGGCTACACCTTC CASSQDLRGYTF TRBV3-1 - many TRBJ1-2
TGTGCCAGCAGTCCGCTCCCTATTTCGGGGGAGACCCAGTACTTC CASSPLPISGETQYF TRBV12-3/TRBV12-4 - few TRBJ2-5
TGTGCCAGCAGTGACCGGGAAGCGGGGGGTTCCCTAACAGATGCGCAGTATTTT CASSDREAGGSLTDAQYF TRBV25-1 TRBD2 once TRBJ2-3
TGTGCCAGCGGCGGACAGCCCCTTGAGCAGTACTTC CASGGQPLEQYF TRBV6-5 - few TRBJ2-7
TGTGCCAGCAGCCAAGTCCTCACAGTGTCCCACGAGCAGTACTTC CASSQVLTVSHEQYF TRBV3-1 - - TRBJ2-7
TGTGCCATCAGTGTCTCGGGGAGGTGGCTTCACGGGCAGTACTTC CAISVSGRWLHGQYF TRBV10-3 - - TRBJ2-7
TGTGCCAGCAGCCGGAATACCCCGACCCCACCTAGGACAGGGATGGAAGAGGTGACCTACGAGCAGTACTTC CASSRNTPTPPRTGMEEVTYEQYF TRBV13 TRBD1 - TRBJ2-7
TGTGCCAGCAGCTTGGACCCACGAATTTCCCCCCGGTTATACAGTGAGCAGTTCTTC CASSLDPRISPRLYSEQFF TRBV5-6 - - TRBJ2-1
TGCAGTGCTAGTCATAGCGGGTCCAATCAGCCCCAGCATTTT CSASHSGSNQPQHF TRBV20-1 - - TRBJ1-5
TGTGCCAGTAACCAGGGGACCTATGGCTACACCTTC CASNQGTYGYTF TRBV19 - - TRBJ1-2
TGTGCCATCAGCGGGACAGGGGGCCAAGATTCACCCCTCCACTTT CAISGTGGQDSPLHF TRBV10-3 TRBD1 - TRBJ1-6
TGTGCCAGCAGCCTGGTGGTGGGGGGCCCGTCGGCTAACTATGGCTACACCTTC CASSLVVGGPSANYGYTF TRBV4-2 - - TRBJ1-2
TGTGCCAGCAAAGGACAGGGTGGCTACACCTTC CASKGQGGYTF TRBV25-1 TRBD1 once TRBJ1-2
TGTGCCAGCAGCCTCGTTGTGCGGCGCGAGCAGTACTTC CASSLVVRREQYF TRBV12-3/TRBV12-4 - - TRBJ2-7
TGTGCCAGCAGCGTAGCTTTACCGCGGGGGGGATCAGATACGCAGTATTTT CASSVALPRGGSDTQYF TRBV9 TRBD2 few TRBJ2-3
TGTGCCAGTGCCGGGACAGGGTATAACAATGAGCAGTTCTTC CASAGTGYNNEQFF TRBV19 TRBD1 - TRBJ2-1
TGCGCCAGCAGCCCGAGCCGACAGGTCTACACCTATGGCTACACCTTC CASSPSRQVYTYGYTF TRBV5-1 - - TRBJ1-2
TGCAGTCTACTAGCGGGGGGGCCAACAGACGAGCAGTACTTC CSLLAGGPTDEQYF TRBV20-1 TRBD2 - TRBJ2-7
TGCGCCAGCAGCTTGTCGCGGGGGGCTGAAGCTTTCTTT CASSLSRGAEAFF TRBV5-1 - - TRBJ1-1
TGCGCCAGCAGTCGACTTCCGGTGGCGTACAATGAGCAGTTCTTC CASSRLPVAYNEQFF TRBV4-1 - few TRBJ2-1
TGTGCCAGCAGGCCATTCAAAAGCTTCTACGAGCAGTACTTC CASRPFKSFYEQYF TRBV28 - - TRBJ2-7
TGTGCCAGCAGCTTAATCCGCCGGCGCACAGATACGCAGTATTTT CASSLIRRRTDTQYF TRBV11-2 - - TRBJ2-3
TGTGCCAGCAGCCAAGTGGGGACAGGGGGACAAAACATTCAGTACTTC CASSQVGTGGQNIQYF TRBV4-2 TRBD1 - TRBJ2-4
TGCAGTGCTGGACTAGGGGCTTACAATGAGCAGTTCTTC CSAGLGAYNEQFF TRBV20-1 TRBD2 few TRBJ2-1
TGTGCCAGCAGCTTACCTCCCGGACAGCTTAAGTACCAAGAGACCCAGTACTTC CASSLPPGQLKYQETQYF TRBV5-5 - - TRBJ2-5